This is a list of T cell receptor beta chains from one sample in a study of blood T cell repertoires in COVID-19. Only in-frame clones appear in the TCRdb table, and some are missing; sequencing was by immunoSEQ multiplex PCR. The sample records about 310,000 clones, 75% to 90% being singletons. Sequencing used PBMCs or T cells enriched from blood (not recorded which). These receptors were collected from a middle-aged woman who had recovered from COVID-19. Both conserved end residues are part of each CDR3. A D gene is named only where the DNA matches it firmly. Expanded clones are given a class, and other clones once, few, many or no size at all.

>-|TRBD1|TRBV10-3|TRBJ2-7
CAISATQGAEQYF
TGTGCCATCAGTGCTACACAGGGGGCCGAGCAGTACTTC
>-|TRBD1|TRBV3-1/TRBV3-2|TRBJ1-2
CASSQGQGGYTF
TGTGCCAGCAGCCAAGGACAGGGTGGCTACACCTTC
>-|TRBD2|TRBV7-3|TRBJ2-7
CASSSSGGQSYEQYF
TGTGCCAGCTCCTCTAGCGGGGGCCAATCCTACGAGCAGTACTTC
>-|-|TRBV9|TRBJ1-2
CASSVGGGEVGYTF
TGTGCCAGCAGCGTAGGAGGGGGGGAGGTTGGCTACACCTTC
>-|TRBD1|TRBV12-5|TRBJ2-5
CASGTGGGETQYF
TGTGCTAGTGGTACAGGGGGCGGTGAGACCCAGTACTTC
>-|TRBD2|TRBV18|TRBJ2-3
CASSPLSGAAPTGTDTQYF
TGTGCCAGCTCACCACTTAGCGGGGCCGCTCCTACGGGGACAGATACGCAGTATTTT
>-|TRBD1|TRBV6-5|TRBJ2-2
CASSRTGVHAGELFF
TGTGCCAGCAGTCGGACAGGGGTTCACGCCGGGGAGCTGTTTTTT
>few|-|TRBV9|TRBJ1-5
CASSDRDSNQPQHF
TGTGCCAGCAGCGACAGAGATAGCAATCAGCCCCAGCATTTT
>-|TRBD1|TRBV19|TRBJ1-5
CATSEGQGWQPQHF
TGTGCCACCAGCGAAGGACAGGGCTGGCAGCCCCAGCATTTT
>-|-|TRBV7-8|TRBJ2-7
CASSLGSREQYF
TGTGCCAGCAGCTTAGGGTCTAGGGAGCAGTACTTC
>-|-|TRBV19|TRBJ2-7
CASRRGSNYEQYF
TGTGCCAGTAGGAGAGGGAGTAACTACGAGCAGTACTTC
>-|-|TRBV7-2|TRBJ2-1
CASSLASASSYNEQFF
TGTGCCAGCAGCTTAGCTAGCGCTAGCTCCTACAATGAGCAGTTCTTC
>once|-|TRBV9|TRBJ1-4
CASSVAAGDEKLFF
TGTGCCAGCAGCGTCGCGGCAGGGGACGAAAAACTGTTTTTT
>once|TRBD1|TRBV2|TRBJ2-5
CASSAGTGMETQYF
TGTGCCAGCAGTGCCGGGACAGGGATGGAGACCCAGTACTTC
>-|TRBD1|TRBV5-1|TRBJ1-2
CASSTGVYGYTF
TGCGCCAGCAGTACAGGGGTCTATGGCTACACCTTC
>-|TRBD2|TRBV5-6|TRBJ2-3
CASSLDGTRGTQYF
TGTGCCAGCAGCTTGGATGGGACTAGGGGTACGCAGTATTTT
>-|TRBD1|TRBV7-2|TRBJ1-2
CASSSRDRGAYGYTF
TGTGCCAGCAGCTCCCGGGACAGGGGAGCCTATGGCTACACCTTC
>-|-|TRBV18|TRBJ1-1
CASSPQTGVRTEAFF
TGTGCCAGCTCACCCCAGACAGGAGTAAGGACTGAAGCTTTCTTT
>-|-|TRBV7-3|TRBJ1-5
CASSYGVRVAAQPQHF
TGTGCCAGCAGCTATGGGGTCAGGGTAGCGGCTCAGCCCCAGCATTTT
>-|-|TRBV10-3|TRBJ1-5
CAISGGPVEPQHF
TGTGCCATCAGTGGGGGCCCCGTAGAGCCCCAGCATTTT
>-|TRBD1|TRBV3-1/TRBV3-2|TRBJ1-2
CASSPGPTGKGYTF
TGTGCCAGCAGCCCTGGGCCGACAGGGAAAGGCTACACCTTC
>-|TRBD1|TRBV12-5|TRBJ1-2
CASGLALGQGIHEGREGYTF
TGTGCTAGTGGTTTGGCCCTCGGACAGGGGATACACGAGGGACGAGAAGGCTACACCTTC
>-|TRBD1|TRBV9|TRBJ1-6
CASRFDRDNSPLHF
TGTGCCAGCAGGTTCGACAGGGATAATTCACCCCTCCACTTT
>-|-|TRBV5-1|TRBJ1-6
CASSLDVGGGSPLHF
TGCGCCAGCAGCTTGGACGTCGGGGGTGGTTCACCCCTCCACTTT
>-|-|TRBV6-5|TRBJ1-2
CASKSGVGYTF
TGTGCCAGCAAGTCAGGGGTAGGCTACACCTTC
>-|TRBD1|TRBV28|TRBJ1-6
CASSTLGTGVDSYNSPLHF
TGTGCCAGCAGTACCCTCGGGACAGGGGTTGATTCCTATAATTCACCCCTCCACTTT
>once|-|TRBV24-1|TRBJ2-3
CATSDWGRLSTDTQYF
TGTGCCACCAGTGATTGGGGGCGGTTGAGCACAGATACGCAGTATTTT
>once|TRBD1|TRBV27|TRBJ2-3
CASSPTTDRGGDTQYF
TGTGCCAGCAGTCCCACGACGGACAGGGGGGGAGATACGCAGTATTTT
>once|TRBD1|TRBV5-5|TRBJ2-7
CASSLAGTGWLEQYF
TGTGCCAGCAGCTTGGCCGGGACAGGGTGGCTCGAGCAGTACTTC
>few|-|TRBV3-1/TRBV3-2|TRBJ2-5
CASSQDGAGTQYF
TGTGCCAGCAGCCAAGATGGGGCCGGGACCCAGTACTTC
>-|-|TRBV28|TRBJ1-5
CASSLLAGRGGNQPQHF
TGTGCCAGCAGTTTATTGGCCGGACGCGGGGGCAATCAGCCCCAGCATTTT
>few|TRBD1|TRBV7-6|TRBJ2-5
CASSLPSVRGRETQYF
TGTGCCAGCAGCTTACCGAGCGTCAGGGGGCGAGAGACCCAGTACTTC
>once|-|TRBV18|TRBJ2-2
CASSPAGQTSPGELFF
TGTGCCAGCTCACCCGCGGGACAGACCTCCCCCGGGGAGCTGTTTTTT
>-|TRBD2|TRBV7-2|TRBJ2-3
CASSLGTVLAGPSTDTQYF
TGTGCCAGCAGCTTAGGAACCGTACTAGCGGGACCTAGCACAGATACGCAGTATTTT
>-|-|TRBV2|TRBJ1-2
CASPRGRNYGYTF
TGTGCCAGCCCCCGCGGGAGGAACTATGGCTACACCTTC
>-|-|TRBV7-8|TRBJ1-5
CASSLRVSNQPQHF
TGTGCCAGCAGCTTAAGAGTAAGCAATCAGCCCCAGCATTTT
>-|-|TRBV5-1|TRBJ2-2
CASSLGASPGAGELFF
TGCGCCAGCAGCTTGGGGGCTAGCCCAGGGGCCGGGGAGCTGTTTTTT
>-|-|TRBV10-3|TRBJ2-7
CAISEFQRKAYEQYF
TGTGCCATCAGTGAGTTCCAGCGGAAGGCCTACGAGCAGTACTTC
>-|-|TRBV9|TRBJ1-5
CASSAIGDSNQPQHF
TGTGCCAGCAGCGCCATTGGAGATAGCAATCAGCCCCAGCATTTT
>-|-|TRBV11-3|TRBJ2-1
CASSPLGSSFYNEQFF
TGTGCCAGCAGCCCCTTGGGTAGCAGCTTCTACAATGAGCAGTTCTTC
>-|TRBD1|TRBV28|TRBJ2-7
CASSPPGQSYEQYF
TGTGCCAGCAGTCCCCCGGGACAGTCCTACGAGCAGTACTTC
>-|TRBD1|TRBV28|TRBJ1-2
CASSSGQGASYTF
TGTGCCAGCAGTTCAGGACAGGGGGCAAGCTACACCTTC
>-|-|TRBV5-4|TRBJ1-3
CASSKDRNANTIYF
TGTGCCAGCAGCAAAGACAGGAATGCAAACACCATATATTTT
>once|TRBD2|TRBV4-3|TRBJ2-1
CASSQDSGRRQGEQFF
TGCGCCAGCAGCCAAGACAGCGGGAGACGGCAAGGCGAGCAGTTCTTC
>-|-|TRBV19|TRBJ2-7
CASSLPRGRRAEQYF
TGTGCCAGTAGTCTGCCTCGGGGTAGGAGGGCCGAGCAGTACTTC